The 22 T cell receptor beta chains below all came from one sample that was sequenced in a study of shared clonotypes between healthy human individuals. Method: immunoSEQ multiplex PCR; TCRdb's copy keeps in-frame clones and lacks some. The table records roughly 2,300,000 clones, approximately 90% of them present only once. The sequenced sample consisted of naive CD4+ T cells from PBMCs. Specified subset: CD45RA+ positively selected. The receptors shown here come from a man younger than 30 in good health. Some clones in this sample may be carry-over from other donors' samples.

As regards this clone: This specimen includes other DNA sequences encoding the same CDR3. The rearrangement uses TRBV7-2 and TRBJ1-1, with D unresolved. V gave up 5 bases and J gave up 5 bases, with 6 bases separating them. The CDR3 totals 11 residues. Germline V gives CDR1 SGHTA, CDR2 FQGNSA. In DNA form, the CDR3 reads TGTGCCAGCAGCAGAGGGACTGAAGCTTTCTTT. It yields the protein CASSRGTEAFF.

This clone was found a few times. CDR3 sequence reads: CASRGMTRSVGRPAFF. The CDR3 coding sequence is TGTGCCAGCAGAGGAATGACTCGAAGCGTGGGCAGACCAGCTTTCTTT. The chain couples TRBV27 to TRBJ1-1; D is unresolved. The CDR3 covers 16 residues. Trimming left V 6 bases short and J 10 bases short, with 27 bases between. CDR1 is MNHEY and CDR2 is SMNVEV in the germline V gene (reference sequence).

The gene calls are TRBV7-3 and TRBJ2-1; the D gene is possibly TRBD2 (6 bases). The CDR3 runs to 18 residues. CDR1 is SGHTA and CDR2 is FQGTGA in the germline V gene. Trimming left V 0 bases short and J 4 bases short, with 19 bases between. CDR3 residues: CASSLTGVGGKRYNEQFF. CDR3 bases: TGTGCCAGCAGCTTAACGGGAGTGGGCGGGAAAAGGTACAATGAGCAGTTCTTC.

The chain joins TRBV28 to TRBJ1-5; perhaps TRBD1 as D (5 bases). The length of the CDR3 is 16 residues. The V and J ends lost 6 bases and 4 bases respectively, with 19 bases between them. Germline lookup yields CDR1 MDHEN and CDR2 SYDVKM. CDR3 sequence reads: CASRGRGLGGNQPQHF. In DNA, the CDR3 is TGTGCCAGCAGGGGACGGGGACTTGGCGGAAATCAGCCCCAGCATTTT.

The CDR3 protein is CASSTRTSGTARGYEQYF. Here the CDR3 DNA reads TGTGCCAGCAGCACTCGGACTAGCGGAACCGCTAGGGGGTACGAGCAGTACTTC. This chain links TRBV7-2 with TRBJ2-7, with 10 bases matching TRBD2. J lost 4 bases, V lost 5 bases, and 17 bases had no gene match. The CDR3 length is 18 residues. Germline V gene sequence: CDR1 SGHTA, CDR2 FQGNSA. The full variable domain, rest sourced from reference TRBV7-2 and TRBJ2-7, is GAGVSQSPSNKVTEKGKDVELRCDPISGHTALYWYRQSLGQGLEFLIYFQGNSAPDKSGLPSDRFSAERTGGSVSTLTIQRTQQEDSAVYLCASSTRTSGTARGYEQYFGPGTRLTVT.

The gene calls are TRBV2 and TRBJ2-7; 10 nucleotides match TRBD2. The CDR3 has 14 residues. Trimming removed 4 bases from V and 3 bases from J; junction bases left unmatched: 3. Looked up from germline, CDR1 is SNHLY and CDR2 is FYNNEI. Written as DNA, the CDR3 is TGTGCCAGCAGTGTGTTAGCGGGAGGCTACGAGCAGTACTTC. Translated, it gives CASSVLAGGYEQYF.

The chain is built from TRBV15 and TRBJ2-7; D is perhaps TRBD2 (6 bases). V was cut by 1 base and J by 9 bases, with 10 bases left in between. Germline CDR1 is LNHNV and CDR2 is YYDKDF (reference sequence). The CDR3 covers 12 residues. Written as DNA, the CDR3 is TGTGCCACCAGCAGAGTGGGGGGAGGGCAGTACTTC. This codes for CATSRVGGGQYF.

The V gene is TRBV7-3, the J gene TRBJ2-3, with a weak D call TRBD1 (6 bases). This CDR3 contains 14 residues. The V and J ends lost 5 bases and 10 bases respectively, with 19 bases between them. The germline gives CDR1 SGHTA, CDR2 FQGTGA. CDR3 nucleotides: TGTGCCAGCAGCCCATACCGGGGAGAGGGGGCGCAGTATTTT. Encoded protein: CASSPYRGEGAQYF.

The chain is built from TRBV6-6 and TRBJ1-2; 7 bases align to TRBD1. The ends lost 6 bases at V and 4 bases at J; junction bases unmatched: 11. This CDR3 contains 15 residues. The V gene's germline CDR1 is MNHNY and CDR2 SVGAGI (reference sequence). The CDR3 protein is CASSPAGQVPYGYTF. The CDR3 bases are TGTGCCAGCAGCCCCGCCGGACAGGTCCCCTATGGCTACACCTTC.

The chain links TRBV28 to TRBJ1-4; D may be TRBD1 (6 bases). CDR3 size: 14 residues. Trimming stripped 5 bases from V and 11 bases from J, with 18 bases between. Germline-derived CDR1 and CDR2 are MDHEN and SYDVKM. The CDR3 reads CASSIQGTGGKLFF. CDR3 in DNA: TGTGCCAGCAGTATACAGGGAACCGGAGGGAAACTGTTTTTT.

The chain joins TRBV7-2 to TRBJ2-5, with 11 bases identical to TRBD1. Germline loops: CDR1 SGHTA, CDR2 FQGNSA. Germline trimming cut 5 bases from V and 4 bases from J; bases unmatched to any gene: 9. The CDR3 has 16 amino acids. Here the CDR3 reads CASSTRGTGGGETQYF. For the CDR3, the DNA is TGTGCCAGCAGCACCCGAGGGACAGGGGGTGGAGAGACCCAGTACTTC.

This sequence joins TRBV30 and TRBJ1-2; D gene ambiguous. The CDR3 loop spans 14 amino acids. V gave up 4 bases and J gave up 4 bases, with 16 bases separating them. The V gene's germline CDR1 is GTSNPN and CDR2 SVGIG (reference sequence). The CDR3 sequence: CAWNRAGQLYGYTF. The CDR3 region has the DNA TGTGCCTGGAACCGCGCGGGTCAACTCTATGGCTACACCTTC.

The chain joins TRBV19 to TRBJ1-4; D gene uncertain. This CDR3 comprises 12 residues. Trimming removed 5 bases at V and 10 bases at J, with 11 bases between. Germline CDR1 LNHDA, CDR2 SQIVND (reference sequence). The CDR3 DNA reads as TGTGCCAGTAGTGCGGGCCTCGGAAAACTGTTTTTT. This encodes CASSAGLGKLFF.

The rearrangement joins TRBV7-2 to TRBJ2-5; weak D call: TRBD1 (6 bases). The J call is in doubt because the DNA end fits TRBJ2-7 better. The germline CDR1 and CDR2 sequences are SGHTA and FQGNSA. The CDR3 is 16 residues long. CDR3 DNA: TGTGCCAGCAGCCTGTGGGGGCCCGGGGCTAGTGGCGAGCAGTACTTC. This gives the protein CASSLWGPGASGEQYF.

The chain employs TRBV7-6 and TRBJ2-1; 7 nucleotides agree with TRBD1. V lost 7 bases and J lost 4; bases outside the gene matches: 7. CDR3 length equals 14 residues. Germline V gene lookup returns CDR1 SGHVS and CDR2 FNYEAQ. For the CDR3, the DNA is TGTGCCAGCACTTCGGGACAGACGTACAATGAGCAGTTCTTC. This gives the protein CASTSGQTYNEQFF.

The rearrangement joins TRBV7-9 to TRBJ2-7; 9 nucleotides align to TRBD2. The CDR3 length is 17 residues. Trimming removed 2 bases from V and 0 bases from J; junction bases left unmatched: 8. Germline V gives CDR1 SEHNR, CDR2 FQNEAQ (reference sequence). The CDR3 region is CASSLISGREYSYEQYF. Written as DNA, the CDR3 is TGTGCCAGCAGCTTAATTAGCGGGAGAGAATACTCCTACGAGCAGTACTTC.

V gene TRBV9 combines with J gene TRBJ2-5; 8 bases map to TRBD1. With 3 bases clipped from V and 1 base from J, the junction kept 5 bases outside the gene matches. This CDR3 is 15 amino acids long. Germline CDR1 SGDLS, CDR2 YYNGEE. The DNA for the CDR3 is TGTGCCAGCAGCGCTACTGGGACAGGCCAAGAGACCCAGTACTTC. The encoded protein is CASSATGTGQETQYF.

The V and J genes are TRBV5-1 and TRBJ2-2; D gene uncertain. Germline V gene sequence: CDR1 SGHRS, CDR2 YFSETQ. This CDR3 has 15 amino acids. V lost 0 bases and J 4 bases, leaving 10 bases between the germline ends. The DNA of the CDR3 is TGCGCCAGCAGCTTGGATGCGGCGGCCACCGGGGAGCTGTTTTTT. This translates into CASSLDAAATGELFF.

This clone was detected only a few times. The CDR3 spells CASSQEGTMNTEAFF. The CDR3 bases are TGCGCCAGCAGCCAAGAGGGCACCATGAACACTGAAGCTTTCTTT. J is TRBJ1-1 and V is TRBV4-1; D unclear. V was trimmed by 0 bases and J by 0 bases, leaving 8 bases between them. This CDR3 is 15 amino acids long. The germline V gene has CDR1 MGHRA and CDR2 YSYEKL.

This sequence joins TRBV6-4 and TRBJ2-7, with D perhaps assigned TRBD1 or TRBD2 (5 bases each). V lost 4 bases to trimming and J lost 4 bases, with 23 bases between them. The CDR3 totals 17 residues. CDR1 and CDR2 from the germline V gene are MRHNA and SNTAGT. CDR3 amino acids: CASSAPPEGNRWYEQYF. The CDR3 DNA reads TGTGCCAGCAGTGCCCCGCCCGAGGGGAATCGTTGGTACGAGCAGTACTTC.

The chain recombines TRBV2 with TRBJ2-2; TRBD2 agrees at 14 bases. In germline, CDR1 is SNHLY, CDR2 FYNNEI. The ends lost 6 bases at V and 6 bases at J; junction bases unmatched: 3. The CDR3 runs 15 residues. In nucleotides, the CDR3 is TGTGCCAGCAGCGGGACTAGCGGGAGCGCCGGGGAGCTGTTTTTT. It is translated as CASSGTSGSAGELFF. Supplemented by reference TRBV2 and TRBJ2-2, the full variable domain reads EPEVTQTPSHQVTQMGQEVILRCVPISNHLYFYWYRQILGQKVEFLVSFYNNEISEKSEIFDDQFSVERPDGSNFTLKIRSTKLEDSAMYFCASSGTSGSAGELFFGEGSRLTVL.

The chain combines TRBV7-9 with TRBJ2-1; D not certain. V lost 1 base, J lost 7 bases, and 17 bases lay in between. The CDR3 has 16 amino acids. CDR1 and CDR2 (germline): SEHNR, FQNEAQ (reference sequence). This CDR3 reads CASSLDLWELRNEQFF. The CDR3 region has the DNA TGTGCCAGCAGCTTAGATTTATGGGAACTACGGAATGAGCAGTTCTTC.